This T cell receptor (beta chain) appears in the sequencing data of a study of blood T cell repertoires in COVID-19. Study in general: Both acute and convalescent COVID-19 samples were obtained from the United States, Italy and Spain. T cells, B-cell-depleted T cells, or PBMCs supplied cDNA or gDNA.

V lost 5 bases, J lost 2 bases, and 16 bases lay in between. The CDR3 is made up of 16 amino acids. Germline CDR1 MNHEY, CDR2 SMNVEV (reference sequence). In the study's own analysis: Counts of nucleated cells, estimated from reference gene primer amplification, were obtained. Sequencing was performed with immunoSEQ multiplex PCR; in TCRdb, only in-frame clones are kept and a portion is missing. The V and J calls and clone size come from that table; D and trimming were worked out from the DNA. Of about 520,000 clones in the sample, approximately 85% were seen once. The sequence was obtained from a human donor in a cohort sampled during active COVID-19. Sequencing was done on a sample of peripheral blood. The chain recombines TRBV27 with TRBJ2-1; D ambiguous. In DNA form, the CDR3 reads TGTGCCAGCAGTCCCCGAATAACTGTCGCCTACAATGAGCAGTTCTTC. This gives the protein CASSPRITVAYNEQFF.